One sample yielded the 7 T cell receptor beta chains listed below, sequenced in a study of blood T cell repertoires in COVID-19. Assay used: immunoSEQ multiplex PCR; TCRdb lists only in-frame clones, some missing. The sample has approximately 250,000 clones, roughly 88% seen once. Input material: peripheral blood. The receptors stem from a woman of 80 years or more with COVID-19, enrolled during active disease.

This clone appeared a single time. In DNA, the CDR3 is TGCGCCAGCAGCTTGGCCTCAAGACAGGGGGTCGGGAGGAGCTCCTACAATGAGCAGTTCTTC. This encodes CASSLASRQGVGRSSYNEQFF. This sequence joins TRBV5-1 and TRBJ2-1; 9 positions match TRBD1. The CDR3 covers 21 residues. Trimming at V came to 0 bases and at J to 0 bases, leaving 16 bases not matched to a gene. Looked up from germline, CDR1 is SGHRS and CDR2 is YFSETQ.

Concerning this clone itself: An end of the junction differs from the germline gene, which may be a read error. The J gene is TRBJ2-3, the V gene TRBV6-1; 10 bases align to TRBD1. There are 14 residues in the CDR3. Germline CDR1 MNHNS, CDR2 SASEGT. CDR3 amino acids: CASSQATGGDTQYF. DNA for the CDR3: TGTGCCAGCAGTCAAGCGACAGGGGGCGATACGCAGTATTTT.

V gene TRBV5-6 combines with J gene TRBJ2-1; TRBD2 matches at 7 bases. The CDR3 covers 17 residues. Trimming removed 4 bases from V and 8 bases from J; junction bases left unmatched: 18. In germline, CDR1 is SGHDT, CDR2 YYEEEE. CDR3 amino acids: CASSPPRRGGYNDEQFF. CDR3 coding DNA: TGTGCCAGCAGCCCTCCGAGGCGCGGGGGTTACAATGATGAGCAGTTCTTC. Full variable domain (missing parts from reference TRBV5-6 and TRBJ2-1): DAGVTQSPTHLIKTRGQQVTLRCSPKSGHDTVSWYQQALGQGPQFIFQYYEEEERQRGNFPDRFSGHQFPNYSSELNVNALLLGDSALYLCASSPPRRGGYNDEQFFGPGTRLTVL.

This clone was seen a single time. The rearrangement links TRBV25-1 to TRBJ1-2, with 9 bases matching TRBD1. V shed 7 bases, J shed 8 bases, and the junction held 11 bases outside the gene matches. Germline CDR1 MGHDK, CDR2 SYGVNS. CDR3 length equals 14 residues. DNA for the CDR3: TGTGCCAGCACCCCCGCGGGGACAGGGAGGGGCTACACCTTC. The encoded protein is CASTPAGTGRGYTF.

The genes are TRBV4-3 and TRBJ1-6; 7 bases align to TRBD1. After removal of 0 bases from V and 2 bases from J, the junction contained 4 bases not matched to a gene. The germline V gene has CDR1 LGHNA and CDR2 YSLEER. CDR3 length: 17 residues. CDR3 loop: CASSQERGGTYNSPLHF. The CDR3 nucleotides are TGCGCCAGCAGCCAAGAGCGAGGGGGCACCTATAATTCACCCCTCCACTTT.

The V call is TRBV2, the J call TRBJ2-2, with TRBD2 matching 13 bases. With 7 bases clipped from V and 1 base from J, the junction kept 3 bases outside the gene matches. Germline CDR1 is SNHLY and CDR2 is FYNNEI. The CDR3 contains 16 residues. The CDR3 is CASKGLAGENTGELFF. The CDR3 DNA follows: TGTGCCAGCAAAGGACTAGCGGGGGAGAACACCGGGGAGCTGTTTTTT.

This sequence joins TRBV11-3 and TRBJ2-2; TRBD1 matches at 9 bases. Germline V gene sequence: CDR1 SGHNT, CDR2 YENEEA. The CDR3 is 15 residues long. V was pared by 4 bases and J by 3 bases, with 3 bases of the junction left unmatched. CDR3 sequence reads: CASSSGTGYTGELFF. CDR3 nucleotides: TGTGCCAGCAGCTCCGGGACAGGGTACACCGGGGAGCTGTTTTTT.